A single sample gave rise to the 2 T cell receptor beta chains below, sequenced in a study of blood T cells in healthy people across ages. For the second PCR, which ran for roughly 6 to 11 cycles, a sample-barcoded 5' primer and a J-beta primer mix were used. A single record per CDR3 protein comes from TCRdb applying MiXCR to the 5' RACE reads. The sample holds over 550,000 distinct CDR3 sequences; about 30% are singletons and the top ten take roughly 14%. Sequencing used blood. The receptors were gathered from a woman of 80 years or more in good health.

With respect to this clonotype: This may come from a read error, since a much larger clone is one base off. The rearrangement links TRBV7-2 to TRBJ1-1; 10 bases map to TRBD1. The CDR3 is 14 amino acids. Germline assignment: CDR1 SGHTA and CDR2 FQGNSA. Trimming at V came to 8 bases and at J to 7 bases, leaving 10 bases not matched to a gene. The CDR3: CASGPDRGRDEAFF. The CDR3 nucleotides read TGTGCCAGCGGCCCAGACAGGGGGCGTGATGAAGCTTTCTTT.

The chain couples TRBV30 to TRBJ2-3, with 16 bases fitting TRBD2. Germline CDR1 GTSNPN, CDR2 SVGIG (reference sequence). V shed 8 bases, J shed 4 bases, and the junction held 3 bases outside the gene matches. This CDR3 comprises 14 residues. The CDR3 DNA follows: TGTGCCGGGACTAGCGGGGGGGCCCCAGATACGCAGTATTTT. Protein product: CAGTSGGAPDTQYF.